What follows describes a single TCR beta chain. This record comes from a study of blood T cell repertoires in COVID-19. V dropped 5 bases and J dropped 3; count of bases not matched to a gene: 7. CDR1 is SGHDT and CDR2 is YYEEEE in the germline V gene. The CDR3 consists of 15 residues. Repertoires were generated with immunoSEQ multiplex PCR, while TCRdb's copy carries only in-frame clones and drops some. The sample yields over 200,000 clones, 80% to 90% seen once. The TCR sequence derives from a middle-aged man with active or convalescent COVID-19. This chain connects TRBV5-6 to TRBJ2-7; 11 bases align to TRBD1. Source material: peripheral blood. CDR3 DNA: TGTGCCAGCAGTAGTACCGGGACAGGGGGCTACGAGCAGTACTTC. Protein product: CASSSTGTGGYEQYF. The full variable domain, its missing parts supplied by reference TRBV5-6 and TRBJ2-7, is DAGVTQSPTHLIKTRGQQVTLRCSPKSGHDTVSWYQQALGQGPQFIFQYYEEEERQRGNFPDRFSGHQFPNYSSELNVNALLLGDSALYLCASSSTGTGGYEQYFGPGTRLTVT.